One sample yielded the 3 T cell receptor beta chains listed below, sequenced in a study of blood T cell repertoires in COVID-19. Profiled with immunoSEQ multiplex PCR; TCRdb holds only in-frame clones, not every one. In the table there are approximately 150,000 clones, nearly 90% of which are singletons. The source material was peripheral blood. The receptor source for this set is a man between 65 and 80 years old with acute or convalescent COVID-19.

This sequence joins TRBV10-3 and TRBJ2-7; 9 bases line up with TRBD1. CDR3 size: 16 residues. V was clipped by 3 bases and J by 0 bases; unmatched bases: 6. CDR1 and CDR2 from the germline V gene are ENHRY and SYGVKD. The DNA for the CDR3 is TGTGCCATCAGTGACTCGGGGACAGGGAGCTCCTACGAGCAGTACTTC. It is translated as CAISDSGTGSSYEQYF.

This clone showed up just once. The J gene is TRBJ1-2, the V gene TRBV13; 8 bases align to TRBD1. Germline values: CDR1 PRHDT, CDR2 FYEKMQ (reference sequence). The CDR3 loop spans 16 amino acids. J was trimmed by 5 bases and V by 7 bases; bases with no gene match: 15. The CDR3 DNA sequence: TGTGCCAGCAATGAGGGACAGGCTTTAAGGTCTTATGGCTACACCTTC. Translation gives CASNEGQALRSYGYTF. The full variable domain, in which reference TRBV13 and TRBJ1-2 provide the parts outside the CDR3, is AAGVIQSPRHLIKEKRETATLKCYPIPRHDTVYWYQQGPGQDPQFLISFYEKMQSDKGSIPDRFSAQQFSDYHSELNMSSLELGDSALYFCASNEGQALRSYGYTFGSGTRLTVV.

The chain uses TRBV24-1 and TRBJ2-1; 8 positions match TRBD2. Losses at the gene ends were 2 bases for V and 4 bases for J; bases not matched to a gene: 6. This CDR3 region has 16 residues. In germline, CDR1 is KGHDR, CDR2 SFDVKD. The CDR3 loop is CATSDSTSGGYNEQFF. The CDR3 DNA follows: TGTGCCACCAGTGATTCCACTAGCGGCGGTTACAATGAGCAGTTCTTC.